This entry is about one T cell receptor beta chain. Additional DNA sequences in this sample encode the identical CDR3. Assignments of participants to cohorts depended upon their own reported clinical history. The CDR3 consists of 13 residues. V shed 1 base and J shed 4 bases, with 6 bases lying between them. CDR1 and CDR2 from the germline V gene are LNHDA and SQIVND (reference sequence). Libraries were prepared by immunoSEQ multiplex PCR; TCRdb keeps only in-frame clonotypes and omits some of them. The table shows 62,000 or so clones, with roughly 80% occurring only once. The record originates from a study of blood T cell repertoires in COVID-19.

The chain has TRBV19 and TRBJ2-3, with D perhaps matching TRBD2 (5 bases). Sequenced: PBMCs or T cells enriched from blood (not recorded which). The sequence derives from a woman in her thirties or forties with acute COVID-19. The CDR3 is CASSIGGPDTQYF. The CDR3 coding sequence is TGTGCCAGTAGTATAGGAGGGCCAGATACGCAGTATTTT.